The 5 T cell receptor beta chains listed next were all sequenced from one sample in a study of cytomegalovirus exposure and HLA in healthy donors. The PCR was carried out with 60 Vbeta primers and 13 Jbeta primers. Sequencing was performed with immunoSEQ multiplex PCR; in TCRdb, only in-frame clones are kept and a portion is missing. The sample holds some 90,000 clones, over 75% seen once. Sequences were obtained from PBMCs. The origin of the receptors is a male donor in good health and CMV-seropositive.

The rearrangement links TRBV6-5 to TRBJ2-1; 10 nucleotides line up with TRBD1. V was clipped by 7 bases and J by 11 bases; unmatched bases: 5. Germline lookup yields CDR1 MNHEY and CDR2 SVGAGI. The CDR3 sequence is 12 residues long. As DNA, the CDR3 is TGTGCCAGCAAAAAGACAGGGGGCAAGCAGTTCTTC. This translates into CASKKTGGKQFF.

V is TRBV2 and J is TRBJ1-1; D not resolved. CDR3 length equals 14 residues. CDR1 is SNHLY, CDR2 FYNNEI, per germline. V lost 1 base and J 1 base, leaving 7 bases between the germline ends. The CDR3 reads CASSEGSRNTEAFF. The DNA for the CDR3 is TGTGCCAGCAGTGAAGGTTCCCGGAACACTGAAGCTTTCTTT. The full variable domain, in which reference TRBV2 and TRBJ1-1 provide the parts outside the CDR3, is EPEVTQTPSHQVTQMGQEVILRCVPISNHLYFYWYRQILGQKVEFLVSFYNNEISEKSEIFDDQFSVERPDGSNFTLKIRSTKLEDSAMYFCASSEGSRNTEAFFGQGTRLTVV.

The chain uses TRBV7-9 and TRBJ2-3, with 10 positions matching TRBD2. Germline assignment: CDR1 SEHNR and CDR2 FQNEAQ (reference sequence). V shed 1 base and J 2 bases; nucleotides not matched to a gene: 3. This CDR3 contains 16 residues. CDR3 protein: CASSLVLAGATDTQYF. CDR3 sequence (DNA): TGTGCCAGCAGCTTAGTTCTAGCGGGAGCCACAGATACGCAGTATTTT. The full variable domain, completed using reference TRBV7-9 and TRBJ2-3, is DTGVSQNPRHKITKRGQNVTFRCDPISEHNRLYWYRQTLGQGPEFLTYFQNEAQLEKSRLLSDRFSAERPKGSFSTLEIQRTEQGDSAMYLCASSLVLAGATDTQYFGPGTRLTVL.

This chain connects TRBV28 to TRBJ1-2; maybe TRBD1 (6 bases). Germline CDR1 reads MDHEN; CDR2 reads SYDVKM. This CDR3 spans 13 amino acids. Trimming took 8 bases from V and 5 from J, leaving 15 bases between them. This chain's CDR3 is CASGDQGPYGYTF. For the CDR3, the DNA is TGTGCCAGCGGAGATCAGGGGCCTTATGGCTACACCTTC.

This chain joins TRBV18 and TRBJ2-1; 16 nucleotides agree with TRBD2. The germline CDR1 and CDR2 sequences are KGHSH and LQKENI. V shed 3 bases, J shed 9 bases, and the junction held 2 bases outside the gene matches. CDR3 size: 15 residues. The CDR3 protein is CASSPGTSGGGEQFF. In DNA form, the CDR3 reads TGTGCCAGCTCACCGGGGACTAGCGGGGGGGGTGAGCAGTTCTTC.